These T cell receptor beta chains were read from a single sample in a study of blood T cell repertoires in COVID-19. Profiled with immunoSEQ multiplex PCR; TCRdb holds only in-frame clones, not every one. This sample has more than 400,000 clones, with around 90% found just once. The sequenced sample consisted of PBMCs or T cells enriched from blood (not recorded which). Receptor source: a woman under 30 who had recovered from COVID-19. Each CDR3 is given with its conserved first and last residue. A D gene is named only where the DNA matches it firmly. Clone size is not always given. Where it is, it says once, few, many or a class for expanded clones.

J gene,V gene,clone size,CDR3 length,D gene,CDR3 DNA,CDR3 protein
TRBJ1-2,TRBV3-1/TRBV3-2,-,12,-,TGTGCCAGCAGCCTCCTCGGGGATGGCTACACCTTC,CASSLLGDGYTF
TRBJ1-1,TRBV27,-,15,-,TGTGCCAGCAAGAGGATACAAGGGGTGAACACTGAAGCTTTCTTT,CASKRIQGVNTEAFF
TRBJ2-7,TRBV7-8,-,15,TRBD1,TGTGCCAGCAGCCCCCAGACAGGGAATGCCTACGAGCAGTACTTC,CASSPQTGNAYEQYF
TRBJ2-1,TRBV6-4,many,15,TRBD2,TGTGCCAGCAGTGCGACTAGCGGGGAGGGGGATGAGCAGTTCTTC,CASSATSGEGDEQFF
TRBJ2-1,TRBV5-1,-,11,TRBD1,TGCGCCAGTCAGGGGGTAGGAGAGCAGTTCTTC,CASQGVGEQFF
TRBJ2-1,TRBV2,-,13,TRBD1,TGTGCCAGCGGGGGGGACAGGGGTTCTGAGCAGTTCTTC,CASGGDRGSEQFF
TRBJ2-3,TRBV12-3/TRBV12-4,once,13,TRBD2,TGTGCCTCACGCCCAGCGGGGGGAAGTACGCAGTATTTT,CASRPAGGSTQYF
TRBJ1-6,TRBV5-1,few,17,-,TGCGCCAGCAGCTTGGGAGAAGTAGGAGTTATTATTTCACCCCTCCACTTT,CASSLGEVGVIISPLHF
TRBJ1-2,TRBV2,-,14,TRBD1,TGTGCCAGCAGGATACTACAGGGGGAATATGGCTACACCTTC,CASRILQGEYGYTF
TRBJ1-4,TRBV7-2,-,13,-,TGTGCCAGCAGCGGCGGGACGGATGAAAAACTGTTTTTT,CASSGGTDEKLFF
TRBJ1-4,TRBV5-8,few,16,TRBD1,TGTGCCAGCAGCTCTGGGACCGGGACAGGGGATGAAAAACTGTTTTTT,CASSSGTGTGDEKLFF
TRBJ1-6,TRBV9,-,16,TRBD1,TGTGCCAGCAGCGTAGATGGGACAGTGAGGAATTCACCCCTCCACTTT,CASSVDGTVRNSPLHF
TRBJ1-4,TRBV24-1,-,16,-,TGTGCCACCAGTGATCCACAGGATTCAGCTAATGAAAAACTGTTTTTT,CATSDPQDSANEKLFF
TRBJ1-3,TRBV19,-,15,-,TGTGCCAGCAATTCGGGACAAACCTCTGGAAACACCATATATTTT,CASNSGQTSGNTIYF